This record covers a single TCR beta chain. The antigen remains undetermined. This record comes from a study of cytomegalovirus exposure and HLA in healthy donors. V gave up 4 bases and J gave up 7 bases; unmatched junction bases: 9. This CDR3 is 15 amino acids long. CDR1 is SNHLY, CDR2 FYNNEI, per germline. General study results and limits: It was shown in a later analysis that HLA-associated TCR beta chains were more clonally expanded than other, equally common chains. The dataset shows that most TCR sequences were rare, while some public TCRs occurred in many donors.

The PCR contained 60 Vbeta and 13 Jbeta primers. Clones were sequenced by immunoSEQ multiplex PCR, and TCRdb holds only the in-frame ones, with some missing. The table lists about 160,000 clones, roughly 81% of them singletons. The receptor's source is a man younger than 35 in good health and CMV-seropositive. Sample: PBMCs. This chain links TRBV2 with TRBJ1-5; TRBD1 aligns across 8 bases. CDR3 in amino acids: CASSAGGGEGQPQHF. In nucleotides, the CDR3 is TGTGCCAGCAGTGCAGGGGGCGGGGAAGGGCAGCCCCAGCATTTT.